This T cell receptor beta chain was captured by sequencing in a study of blood T cell repertoires in COVID-19. Per the authors' pipeline: Researchers report that nucleated cell counts were estimated from reference gene primer amplification. Data came from immunoSEQ multiplex PCR; TCRdb stores just in-frame clones and leaves some out. That table gives V, J and clone size, and the DNA gave D and trimming. The data hold about 380,000 clones, with more than 75% observed a single time. Trimming at V came to 6 bases and at J to 3 bases, leaving 18 bases not matched to a gene. CDR3 length: 19 amino acids. Germline V gives CDR1 SGHTA, CDR2 FQGNSA. Ages ranged from about 18 to 100 years, with residence in 24 US areas. Cohort placement rested on clinical history that participants reported themselves.

The sequence came from a woman aged 18-29 years who had recovered from COVID-19. The rearrangement joins TRBV7-2 to TRBJ2-7, with 12 bases that match TRBD2. Material for sequencing was PBMCs or T cells enriched from blood (not recorded which). CDR3 sequence (DNA): TGTGCCAGCAGTTCCCCCCTCTTAGCGACTAGCGGGGGACTCTACGAGCAGTACTTC. As protein: CASSSPLLATSGGLYEQYF. Looking up the rest from reference TRBV7-2 and TRBJ2-7 gives the full variable domain: GAGVSQSPSNKVTEKGKDVELRCDPISGHTALYWYRQSLGQGLEFLIYFQGNSAPDKSGLPSDRFSAERTGGSVSTLTIQRTQQEDSAVYLCASSSPLLATSGGLYEQYFGPGTRLTVT.